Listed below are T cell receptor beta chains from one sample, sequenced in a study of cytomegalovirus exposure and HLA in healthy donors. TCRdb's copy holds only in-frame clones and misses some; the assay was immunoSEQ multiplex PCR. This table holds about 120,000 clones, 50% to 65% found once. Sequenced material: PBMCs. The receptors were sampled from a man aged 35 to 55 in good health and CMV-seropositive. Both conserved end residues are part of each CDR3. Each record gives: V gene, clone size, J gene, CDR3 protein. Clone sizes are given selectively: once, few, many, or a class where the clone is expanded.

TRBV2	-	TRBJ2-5	CASIGWGEETQYF
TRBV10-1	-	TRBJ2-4	CASSESGVPPKNIQYF
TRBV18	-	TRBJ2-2	CASSPRQRNYNTGELFF
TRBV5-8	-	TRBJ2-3	CASSLWPDTLSTDTQYF
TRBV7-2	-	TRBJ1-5	CASSSDRVQPQHF
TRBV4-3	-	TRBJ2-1	CASSVQGPGLANPHEQFF
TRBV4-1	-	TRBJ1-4	CASSQSGVGSEKLFF
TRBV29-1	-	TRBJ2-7	CSVEGRAYEQYF
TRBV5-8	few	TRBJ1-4	CASSHRATNEKLFF
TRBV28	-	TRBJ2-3	CASSSPRTGTDTQYF
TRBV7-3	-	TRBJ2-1	CASSQHREFEQFF
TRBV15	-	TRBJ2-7	CATSRGYGDEQYF
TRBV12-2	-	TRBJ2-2	CASRRTPPSGRAVTGELFF
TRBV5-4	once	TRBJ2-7	CASSLVGYEQYF
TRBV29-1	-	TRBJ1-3	CSALYGNTIYF
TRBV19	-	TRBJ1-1	CASSPRQKPNTEAFF
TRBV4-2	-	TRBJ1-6	CASSQALTGGSPLHF
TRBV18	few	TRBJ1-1	CASSATGGGGTEAFF
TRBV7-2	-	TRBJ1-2	CASSYQSGKDGGYTF
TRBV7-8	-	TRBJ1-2	CASSLGGVGSYGYTF
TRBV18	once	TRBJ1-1	CASSPPGIVDAFF
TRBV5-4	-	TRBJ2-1	CASSRGGQAHNEQFF
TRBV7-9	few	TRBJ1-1	CASTQSGAGTEAFF
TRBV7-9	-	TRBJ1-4	CASSPYRGNEKLFF
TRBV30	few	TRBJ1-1	CAWRGVGVRTEAFF
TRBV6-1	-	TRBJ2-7	CASSEGGTRGEEQYF
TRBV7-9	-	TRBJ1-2	CASSSGQGNYGYTF
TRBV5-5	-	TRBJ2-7	CASSLHTYEQYF
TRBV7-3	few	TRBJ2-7	CASSPQGGSYEQYF
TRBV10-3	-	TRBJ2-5	CAISDPARETQYF
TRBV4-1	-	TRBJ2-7	CASSQDRITYEQYF
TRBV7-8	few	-	CASSLAGTGYYEQYF
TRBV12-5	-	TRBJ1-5	CASEGPAGQLNQPQHF
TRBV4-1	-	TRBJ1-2	CVSSQETDTLNYGYTF
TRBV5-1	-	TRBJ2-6	CASSLVSGEGGQGAKGANVLTF
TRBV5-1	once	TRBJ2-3	CASSPPFAALSTDTQYF
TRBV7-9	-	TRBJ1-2	CASSSFGQGARGYTF
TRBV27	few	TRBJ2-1	CASSFKRVGNEQFF
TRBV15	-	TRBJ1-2	CATSRDRTGDLSYGYTF
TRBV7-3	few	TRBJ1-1	CASSQGVNTEAFF
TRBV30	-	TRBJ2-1	CAWSVMGLAALGEQFF
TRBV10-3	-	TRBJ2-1	CAISELRTSGEVNEQFF
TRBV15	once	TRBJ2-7	CATSRDKAGSYEQYF
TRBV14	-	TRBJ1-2	CASSTDTNYGYTF
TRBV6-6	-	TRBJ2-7	CASRLDRGTVSYEQYF
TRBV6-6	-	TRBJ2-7	CASSLDREYDEQYF
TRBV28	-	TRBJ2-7	CASRSGSTYEQYF
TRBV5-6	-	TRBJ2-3	CASSFQDRRTDTQYF
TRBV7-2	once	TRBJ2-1	CASRSDRGRNEQFF
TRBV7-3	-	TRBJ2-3	CASSFSRGGTDTQYF
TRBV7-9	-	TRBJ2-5	CASSRGLAGGDYQETQYF
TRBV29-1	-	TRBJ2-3	CSVGGYQDTQYF